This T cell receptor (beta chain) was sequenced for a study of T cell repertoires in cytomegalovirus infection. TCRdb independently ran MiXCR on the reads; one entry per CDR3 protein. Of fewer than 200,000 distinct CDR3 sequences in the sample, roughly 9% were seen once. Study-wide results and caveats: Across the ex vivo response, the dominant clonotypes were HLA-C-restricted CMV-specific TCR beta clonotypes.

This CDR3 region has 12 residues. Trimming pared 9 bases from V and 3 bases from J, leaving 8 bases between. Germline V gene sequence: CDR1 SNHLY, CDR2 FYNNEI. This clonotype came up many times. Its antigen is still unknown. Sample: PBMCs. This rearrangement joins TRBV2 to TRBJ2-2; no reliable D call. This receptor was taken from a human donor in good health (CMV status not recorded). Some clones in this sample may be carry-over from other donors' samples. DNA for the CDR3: TGTGCCAGTGCTCGGGACACCGGGGAGCTGTTTTTT. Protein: CASARDTGELFF.